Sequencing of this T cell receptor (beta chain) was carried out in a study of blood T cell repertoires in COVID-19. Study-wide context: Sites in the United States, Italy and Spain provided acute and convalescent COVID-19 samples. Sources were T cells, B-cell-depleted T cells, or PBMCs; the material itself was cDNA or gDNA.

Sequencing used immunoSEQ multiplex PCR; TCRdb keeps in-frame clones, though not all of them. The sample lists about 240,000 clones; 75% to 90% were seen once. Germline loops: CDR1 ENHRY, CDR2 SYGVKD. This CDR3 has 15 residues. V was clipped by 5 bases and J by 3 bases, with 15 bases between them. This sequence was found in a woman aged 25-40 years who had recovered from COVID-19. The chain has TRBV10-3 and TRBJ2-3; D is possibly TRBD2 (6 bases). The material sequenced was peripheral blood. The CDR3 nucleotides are TGTGCCATCAGTTGGTCGGGGGAAGGAACAGATACGCAGTATTTT. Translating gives CAISWSGEGTDTQYF.